A single sample gave rise to the 5 T cell receptor beta chains below, sequenced in a study of blood T cell repertoires in COVID-19. TCRdb's table, derived via immunoSEQ multiplex PCR, lists solely in-frame clones and lacks some. The profile shows a few hundred thousand clones, roughly 80% of them singletons. Material for sequencing was peripheral blood. All receptors come from a woman at least 80 years old with acute or convalescent COVID-19.

The sample holds a few counts of this clone. V gene TRBV19 combines with J gene TRBJ2-1, with 9 positions matching TRBD1. The CDR3 spans 17 residues. The trim removed 5 bases at V and 3 bases at J, leaving 11 bases unmatched. From germline, CDR1 is LNHDA and CDR2 SQIVND (reference sequence). CDR3 region: CASSPPGQGPLYNEQFF. In DNA form, the CDR3 reads TGTGCCAGTAGTCCACCCGGACAGGGGCCTCTCTACAATGAGCAGTTCTTC.

The chain combines TRBV5-1 with TRBJ2-3, with a weak D call TRBD2 (7 bases). The CDR3 runs to 15 residues. Germline V gene lookup returns CDR1 SGHRS and CDR2 YFSETQ. V lost 3 bases and J 6 bases, leaving 17 bases between the germline ends. The CDR3 here is CASSWGGGRGDTQYF. CDR3 in DNA: TGCGCCAGCAGCTGGGGAGGGGGGAGAGGCGATACGCAGTATTTT.

In its sample, this clone was seen a few times. The chain employs TRBV7-2 and TRBJ2-1, with 10 bases that match TRBD2. The V gene end was trimmed by 4 bases and the J gene end by 7 bases; junction bases not matched to a gene: 4. The CDR3 is made up of 14 amino acids. Per germline, CDR1 SGHTA and CDR2 FQGNSA. The CDR3 coding sequence is TGTGCCAGCAGCTCAGGACTAGCGGTTAATGAGCAGTTCTTC. As protein: CASSSGLAVNEQFF.

The chain employs TRBV5-5 and TRBJ2-7; D may be TRBD2 (5 bases). The CDR3 totals 13 residues. Per the germline V gene, CDR1 is SGHKS and CDR2 is YYEKEE (reference sequence). The germline V and J ends were trimmed by 6 bases and 0 bases, with 10 bases remaining between them. The CDR3 here is CASTEASSYEQYF. In nucleotides, the CDR3 is TGTGCCAGCACGGAGGCGAGCTCCTACGAGCAGTACTTC. Looking up the rest from reference TRBV5-5 and TRBJ2-7 gives the full variable domain: DAGVTQSPTHLIKTRGQQVTLRCSPISGHKSVSWYQQVLGQGPQFIFQYYEKEERGRGNFPDRFSARQFPNYSSELNVNALLLGDSALYLCASTEASSYEQYFGPGTRLTVT.

This chain joins TRBV19 and TRBJ1-4; 7 nucleotides match TRBD1. V dropped 1 base and J dropped 4; count of bases not matched to a gene: 6. Looked up from germline, CDR1 is LNHDA and CDR2 is SQIVND (reference sequence). CDR3 size: 16 residues. The CDR3, as DNA: TGTGCCAGTAGTATAGGCGGACAGGTCGTTAATGAAAAACTGTTTTTT. The encoded protein is CASSIGGQVVNEKLFF.